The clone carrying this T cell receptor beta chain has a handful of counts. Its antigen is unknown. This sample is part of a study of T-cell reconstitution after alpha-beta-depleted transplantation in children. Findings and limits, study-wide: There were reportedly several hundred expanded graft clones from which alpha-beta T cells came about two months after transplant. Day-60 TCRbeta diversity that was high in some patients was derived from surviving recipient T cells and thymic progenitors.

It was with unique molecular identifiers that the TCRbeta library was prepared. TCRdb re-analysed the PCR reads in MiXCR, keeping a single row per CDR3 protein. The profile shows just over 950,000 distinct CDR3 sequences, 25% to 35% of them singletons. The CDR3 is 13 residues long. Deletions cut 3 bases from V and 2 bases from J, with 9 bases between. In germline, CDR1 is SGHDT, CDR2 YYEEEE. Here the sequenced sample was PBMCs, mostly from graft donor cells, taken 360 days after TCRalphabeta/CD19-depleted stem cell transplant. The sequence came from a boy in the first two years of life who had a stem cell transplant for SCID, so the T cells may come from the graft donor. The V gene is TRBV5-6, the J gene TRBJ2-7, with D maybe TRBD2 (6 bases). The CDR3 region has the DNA TGTGCCAGCAGCTGGAGGGGCGCCTACGAGCAGTACTTC. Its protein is CASSWRGAYEQYF.